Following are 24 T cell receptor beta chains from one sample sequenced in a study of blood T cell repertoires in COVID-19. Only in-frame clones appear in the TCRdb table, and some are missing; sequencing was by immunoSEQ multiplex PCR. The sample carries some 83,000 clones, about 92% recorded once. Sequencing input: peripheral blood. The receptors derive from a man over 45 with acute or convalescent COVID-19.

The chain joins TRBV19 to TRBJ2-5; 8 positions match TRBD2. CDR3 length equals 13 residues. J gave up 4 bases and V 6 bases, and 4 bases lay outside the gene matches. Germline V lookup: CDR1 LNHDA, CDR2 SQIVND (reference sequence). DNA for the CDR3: TGTGCCAGTAGCGCGGGGGGTGGAGAGACCCAGTACTTC. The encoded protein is CASSAGGGETQYF.

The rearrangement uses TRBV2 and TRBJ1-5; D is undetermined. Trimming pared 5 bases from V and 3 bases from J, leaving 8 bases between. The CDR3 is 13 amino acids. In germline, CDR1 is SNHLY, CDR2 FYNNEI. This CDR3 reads CASSILNNQPQHF. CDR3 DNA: TGTGCCAGCAGTATATTAAACAATCAGCCCCAGCATTTT.

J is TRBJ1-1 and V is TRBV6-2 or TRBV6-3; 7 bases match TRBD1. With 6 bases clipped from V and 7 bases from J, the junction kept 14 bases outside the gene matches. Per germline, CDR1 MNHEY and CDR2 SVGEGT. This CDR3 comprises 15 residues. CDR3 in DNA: TGTGCCAGCAGCCCTATTCACAGGGGAGTAAATGAAGCTTTCTTT. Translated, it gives CASSPIHRGVNEAFF.

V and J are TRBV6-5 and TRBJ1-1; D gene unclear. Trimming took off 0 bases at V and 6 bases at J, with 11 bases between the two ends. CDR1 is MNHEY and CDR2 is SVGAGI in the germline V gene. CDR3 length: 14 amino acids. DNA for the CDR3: TGTGCCAGCAGTTACTCCGACAAGAGTTCTGAAGCTTTCTTT. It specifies CASSYSDKSSEAFF.

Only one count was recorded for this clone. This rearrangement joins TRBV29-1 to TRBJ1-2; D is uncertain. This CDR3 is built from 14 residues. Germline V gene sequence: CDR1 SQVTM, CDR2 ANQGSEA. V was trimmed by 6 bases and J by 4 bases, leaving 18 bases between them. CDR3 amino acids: CSVGSGREGYGYTF. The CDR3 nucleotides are TGCAGCGTCGGCTCGGGAAGGGAAGGCTATGGCTACACCTTC.

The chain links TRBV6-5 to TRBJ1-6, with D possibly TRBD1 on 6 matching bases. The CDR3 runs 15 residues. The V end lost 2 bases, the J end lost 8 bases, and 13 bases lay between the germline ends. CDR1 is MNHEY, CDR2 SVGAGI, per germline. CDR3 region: CASSYSADSYSPLHF. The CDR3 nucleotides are TGTGCCAGCAGTTACAGCGCGGACAGCTATTCACCCCTCCACTTT.

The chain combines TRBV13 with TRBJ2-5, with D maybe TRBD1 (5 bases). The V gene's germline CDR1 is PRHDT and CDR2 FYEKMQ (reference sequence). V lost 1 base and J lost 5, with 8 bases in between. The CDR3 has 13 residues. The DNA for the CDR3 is TGTGCCAGCAGCTTAGCAGGGTACGAGACCCAGTACTTC. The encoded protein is CASSLAGYETQYF.

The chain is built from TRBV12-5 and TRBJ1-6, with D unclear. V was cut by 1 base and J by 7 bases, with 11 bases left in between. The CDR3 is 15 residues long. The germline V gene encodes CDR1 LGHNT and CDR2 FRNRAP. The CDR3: CASGLAPETNSPLHF. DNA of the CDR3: TGTGCTAGTGGTTTGGCCCCTGAAACAAATTCACCCCTCCACTTT.

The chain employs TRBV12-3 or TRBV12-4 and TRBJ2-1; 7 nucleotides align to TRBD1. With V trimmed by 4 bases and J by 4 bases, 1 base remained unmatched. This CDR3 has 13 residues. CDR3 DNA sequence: TGTGCCAGCAGTTGGGGACAGTACAATGAGCAGTTCTTC. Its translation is CASSWGQYNEQFF.

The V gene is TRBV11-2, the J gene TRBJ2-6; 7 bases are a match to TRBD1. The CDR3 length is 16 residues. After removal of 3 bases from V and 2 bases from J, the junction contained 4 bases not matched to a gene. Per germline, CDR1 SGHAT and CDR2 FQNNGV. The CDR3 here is CASSLTGFTGANVLTF. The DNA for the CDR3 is TGTGCCAGCAGCTTGACAGGGTTTACTGGGGCCAACGTCCTGACTTTC. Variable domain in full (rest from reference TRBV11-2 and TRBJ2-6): EAGVAQSPRYKIIEKRQSVAFWCNPISGHATLYWYQQILGQGPKLLIQFQNNGVVDDSQLPKDRFSAERLKGVDSTLKIQPAKLEDSAVYLCASSLTGFTGANVLTFGAGSRLTVL.

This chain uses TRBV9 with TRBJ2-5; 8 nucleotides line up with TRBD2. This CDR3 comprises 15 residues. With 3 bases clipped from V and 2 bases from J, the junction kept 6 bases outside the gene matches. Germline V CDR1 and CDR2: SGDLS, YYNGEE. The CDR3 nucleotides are TGTGCCAGCAGCGAAAGCGGGGGAACTCAAGAGACCCAGTACTTC. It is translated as CASSESGGTQETQYF. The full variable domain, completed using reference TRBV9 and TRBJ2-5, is DSGVTQTPKHLITATGQRVTLRCSPRSGDLSVYWYQQSLDQGLQFLIQYYNGEERAKGNILERFSAQQFPDLHSELNLSSLELGDSALYFCASSESGGTQETQYFGPGTRLLVL.

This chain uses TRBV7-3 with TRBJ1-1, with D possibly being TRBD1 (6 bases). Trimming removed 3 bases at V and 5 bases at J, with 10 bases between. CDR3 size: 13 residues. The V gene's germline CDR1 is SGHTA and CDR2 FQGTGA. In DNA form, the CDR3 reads TGTGCCAGCAGCTTGCCAGGGGCGACTGAAGCTTTCTTT. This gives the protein CASSLPGATEAFF. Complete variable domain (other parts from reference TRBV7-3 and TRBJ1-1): GAGVSQTPSNKVTEKGKYVELRCDPISGHTALYWYRQSLGQGPEFLIYFQGTGAADDSGLPNDRFFAVRPEGSVSTLKIQRTERGDSAVYLCASSLPGATEAFFGQGTRLTVV.

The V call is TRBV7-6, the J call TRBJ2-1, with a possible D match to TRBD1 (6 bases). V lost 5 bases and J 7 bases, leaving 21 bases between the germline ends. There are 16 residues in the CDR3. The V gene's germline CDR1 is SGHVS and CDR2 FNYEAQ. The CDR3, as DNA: TGTGCCAGCAGCCGCTACAGGGAACCTGGACGAAATGAGCAGTTCTTC. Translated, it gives CASSRYREPGRNEQFF.

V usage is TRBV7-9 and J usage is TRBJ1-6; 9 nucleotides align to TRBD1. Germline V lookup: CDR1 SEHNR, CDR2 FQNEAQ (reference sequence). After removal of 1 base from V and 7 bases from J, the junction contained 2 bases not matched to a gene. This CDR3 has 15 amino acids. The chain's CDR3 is CASSLGTGVNSPLHF. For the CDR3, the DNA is TGTGCCAGCAGCTTAGGGACAGGGGTGAATTCACCCCTCCACTTT. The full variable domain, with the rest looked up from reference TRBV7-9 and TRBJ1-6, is DTGVSQNPRHKITKRGQNVTFRCDPISEHNRLYWYRQTLGQGPEFLTYFQNEAQLEKSRLLSDRFSAERPKGSFSTLEIQRTEQGDSAMYLCASSLGTGVNSPLHFGNGTRLTVT.

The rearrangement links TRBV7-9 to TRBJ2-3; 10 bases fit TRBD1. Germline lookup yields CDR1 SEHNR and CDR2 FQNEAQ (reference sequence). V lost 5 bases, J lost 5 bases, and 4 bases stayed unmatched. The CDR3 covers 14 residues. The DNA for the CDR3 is TGTGCCAGCAGCCCCGGACAGGGGGAAGATACGCAGTATTTT. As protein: CASSPGQGEDTQYF.

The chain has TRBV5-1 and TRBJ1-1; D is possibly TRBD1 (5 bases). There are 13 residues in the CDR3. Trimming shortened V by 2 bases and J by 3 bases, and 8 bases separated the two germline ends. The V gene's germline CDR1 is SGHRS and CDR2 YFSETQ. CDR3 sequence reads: CASSFGGYTEAFF. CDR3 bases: TGCGCCAGCAGCTTTGGGGGGTACACTGAAGCTTTCTTT.

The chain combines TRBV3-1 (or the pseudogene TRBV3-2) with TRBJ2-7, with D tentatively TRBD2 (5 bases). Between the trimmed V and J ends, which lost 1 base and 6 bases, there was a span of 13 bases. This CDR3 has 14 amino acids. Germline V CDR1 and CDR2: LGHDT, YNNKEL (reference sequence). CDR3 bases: TGTGCCAGCAGCCAAGCGGCGCTAGCTGCCGAGCAGTACTTC. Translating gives CASSQAALAAEQYF.

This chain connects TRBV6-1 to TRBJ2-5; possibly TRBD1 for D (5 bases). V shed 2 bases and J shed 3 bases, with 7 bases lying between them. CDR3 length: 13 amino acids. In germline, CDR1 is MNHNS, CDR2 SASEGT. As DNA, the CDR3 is TGTGCCAGCAGTGAATCAGGGAAAGAGACCCAGTACTTC. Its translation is CASSESGKETQYF.

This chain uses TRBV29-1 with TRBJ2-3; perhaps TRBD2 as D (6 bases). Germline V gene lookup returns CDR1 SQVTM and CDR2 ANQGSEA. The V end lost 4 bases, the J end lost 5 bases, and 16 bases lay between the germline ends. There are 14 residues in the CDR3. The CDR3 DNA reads TGCAGCGTTGTTACGCAACTAGCTAGAGATACGCAGTATTTT. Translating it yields CSVVTQLARDTQYF.

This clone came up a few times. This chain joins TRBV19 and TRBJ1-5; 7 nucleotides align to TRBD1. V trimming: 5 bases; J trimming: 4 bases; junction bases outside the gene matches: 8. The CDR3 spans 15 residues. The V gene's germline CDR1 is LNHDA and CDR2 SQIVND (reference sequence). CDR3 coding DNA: TGTGCCAGTAGTTTTCGACAGGGCGGTAATCAGCCCCAGCATTTT. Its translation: CASSFRQGGNQPQHF.

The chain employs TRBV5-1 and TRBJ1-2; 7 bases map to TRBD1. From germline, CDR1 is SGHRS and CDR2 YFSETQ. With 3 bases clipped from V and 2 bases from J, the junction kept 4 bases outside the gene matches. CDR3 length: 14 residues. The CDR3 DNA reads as TGCGCCAGCAGCTCCGAGACAGGGAACTATGGCTACACCTTC. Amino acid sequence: CASSSETGNYGYTF.

The CDR3 bases are TGTGCCAAACGGGGTGCATACAATGAGCAGTTCTTC. Protein product: CAKRGAYNEQFF. J is TRBJ2-1 and V is TRBV2, with D maybe TRBD2 (5 bases). The length of the CDR3 is 12 residues. CDR1 is SNHLY, CDR2 FYNNEI, per germline. With 10 bases removed from V and 4 bases from J, the gap between germline ends came to 11 bases.

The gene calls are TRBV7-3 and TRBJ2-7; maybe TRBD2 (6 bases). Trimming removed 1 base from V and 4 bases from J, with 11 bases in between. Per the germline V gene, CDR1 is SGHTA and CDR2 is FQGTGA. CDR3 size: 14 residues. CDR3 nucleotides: TGTGCCAGCAGCTTAAAGGGTAGCGGATACGAGCAGTACTTC. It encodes CASSLKGSGYEQYF.

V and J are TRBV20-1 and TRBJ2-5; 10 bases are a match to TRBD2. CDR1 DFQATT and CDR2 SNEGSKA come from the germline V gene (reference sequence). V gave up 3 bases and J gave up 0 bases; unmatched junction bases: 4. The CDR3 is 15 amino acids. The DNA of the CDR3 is TGCAGTGCTAGTGGACTAGCGGAATACCAAGAGACCCAGTACTTC. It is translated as CSASGLAEYQETQYF.